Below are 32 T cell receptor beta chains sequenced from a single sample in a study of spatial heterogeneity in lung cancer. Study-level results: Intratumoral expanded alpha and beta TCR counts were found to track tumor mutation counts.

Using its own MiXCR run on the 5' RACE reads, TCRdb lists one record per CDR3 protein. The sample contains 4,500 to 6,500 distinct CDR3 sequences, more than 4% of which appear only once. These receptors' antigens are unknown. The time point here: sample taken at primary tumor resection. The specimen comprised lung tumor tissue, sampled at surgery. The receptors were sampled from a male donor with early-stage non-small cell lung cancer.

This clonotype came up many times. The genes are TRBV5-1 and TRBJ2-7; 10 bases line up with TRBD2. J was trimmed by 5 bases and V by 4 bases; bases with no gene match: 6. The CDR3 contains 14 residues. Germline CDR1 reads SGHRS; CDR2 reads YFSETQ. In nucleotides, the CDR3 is TGCGCCAGCAGCCGGTCTAGCGGGAGCGACGAGCAGTACTTC. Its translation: CASSRSSGSDEQYF.

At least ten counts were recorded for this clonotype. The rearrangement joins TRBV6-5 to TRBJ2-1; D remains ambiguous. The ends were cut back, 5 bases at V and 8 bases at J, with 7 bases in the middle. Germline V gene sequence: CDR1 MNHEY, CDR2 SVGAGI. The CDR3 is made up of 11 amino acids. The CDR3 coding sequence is TGTGCCAGCAGTAGACAATATGAGCAGTTCTTC. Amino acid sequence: CASSRQYEQFF.

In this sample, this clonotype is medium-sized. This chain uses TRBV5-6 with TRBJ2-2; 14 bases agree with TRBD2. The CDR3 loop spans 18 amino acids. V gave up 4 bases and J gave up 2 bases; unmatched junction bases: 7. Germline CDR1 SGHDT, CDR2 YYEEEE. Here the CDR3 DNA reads TGTGCCAGCAGCAACTCGGGACTAGCGGGGGCCAACACCGGGGAGCTGTTTTTT. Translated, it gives CASSNSGLAGANTGELFF.

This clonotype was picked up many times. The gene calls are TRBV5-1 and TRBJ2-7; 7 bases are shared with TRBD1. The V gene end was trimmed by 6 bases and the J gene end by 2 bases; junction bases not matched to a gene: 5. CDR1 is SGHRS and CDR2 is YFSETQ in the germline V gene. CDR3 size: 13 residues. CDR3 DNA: TGCGCCAGCATGGGACAGAATACCTACGAGCAGTACTTC. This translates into CASMGQNTYEQYF.

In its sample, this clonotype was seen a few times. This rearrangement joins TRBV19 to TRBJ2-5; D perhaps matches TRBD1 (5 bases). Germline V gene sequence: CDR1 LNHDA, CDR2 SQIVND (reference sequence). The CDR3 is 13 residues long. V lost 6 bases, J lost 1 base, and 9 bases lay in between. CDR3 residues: CASRQTAQETQYF. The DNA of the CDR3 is TGTGCCAGTAGACAGACAGCCCAAGAGACCCAGTACTTC. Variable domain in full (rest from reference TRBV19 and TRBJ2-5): DGGITQSPKYLFRKEGQNVTLSCEQNLNHDAMYWYRQDPGQGLRLIYYSQIVNDFQKGDIAEGYSVSREKKESFPLTVTSAQKNPTAFYLCASRQTAQETQYFGPGTRLLVL.

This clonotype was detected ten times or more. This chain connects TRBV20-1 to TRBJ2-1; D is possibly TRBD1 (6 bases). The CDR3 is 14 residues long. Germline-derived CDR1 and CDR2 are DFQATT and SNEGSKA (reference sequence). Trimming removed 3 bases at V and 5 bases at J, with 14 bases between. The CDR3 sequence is CSASLGQPNNEQFF. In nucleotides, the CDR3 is TGCAGTGCTAGCTTAGGACAGCCTAACAATGAGCAGTTCTTC.

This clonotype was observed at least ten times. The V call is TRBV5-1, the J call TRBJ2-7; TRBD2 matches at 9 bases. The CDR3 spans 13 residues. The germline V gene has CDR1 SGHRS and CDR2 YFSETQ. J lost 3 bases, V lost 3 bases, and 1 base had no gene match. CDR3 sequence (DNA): TGCGCCAGCAGCTGGCGGGAGGGCTACGAGCAGTACTTC. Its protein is CASSWREGYEQYF.

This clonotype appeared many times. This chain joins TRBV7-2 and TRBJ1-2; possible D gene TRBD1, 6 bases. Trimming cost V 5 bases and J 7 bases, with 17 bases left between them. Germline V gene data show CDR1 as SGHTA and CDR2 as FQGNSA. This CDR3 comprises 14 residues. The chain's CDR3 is CASSQPTGPGGYTF. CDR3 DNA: TGTGCCAGCAGCCAACCGACAGGCCCCGGTGGCTACACCTTC.

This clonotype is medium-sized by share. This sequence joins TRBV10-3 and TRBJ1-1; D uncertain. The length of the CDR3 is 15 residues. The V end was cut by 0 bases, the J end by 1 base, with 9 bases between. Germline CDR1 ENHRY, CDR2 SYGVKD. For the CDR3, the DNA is TGTGCCATCAGTGAGTCTACCTACCGGAACACTGAAGCTTTCTTT. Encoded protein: CAISESTYRNTEAFF.

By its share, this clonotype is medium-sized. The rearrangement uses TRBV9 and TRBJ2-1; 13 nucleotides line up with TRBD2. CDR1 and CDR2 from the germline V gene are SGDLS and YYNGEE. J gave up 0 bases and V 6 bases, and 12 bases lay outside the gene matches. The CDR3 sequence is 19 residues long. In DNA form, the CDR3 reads TGTGCCAGCACCATATCCGGGACTAGCGGGGATAGCTCCTACAATGAGCAGTTCTTC. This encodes CASTISGTSGDSSYNEQFF.

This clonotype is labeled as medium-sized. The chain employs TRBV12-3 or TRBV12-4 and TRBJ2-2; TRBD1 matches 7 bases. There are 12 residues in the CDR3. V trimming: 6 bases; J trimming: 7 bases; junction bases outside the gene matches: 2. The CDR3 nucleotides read TGTGCCAGCAGCCAGGGGGACGGGGAGCTGTTTTTT. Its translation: CASSQGDGELFF.

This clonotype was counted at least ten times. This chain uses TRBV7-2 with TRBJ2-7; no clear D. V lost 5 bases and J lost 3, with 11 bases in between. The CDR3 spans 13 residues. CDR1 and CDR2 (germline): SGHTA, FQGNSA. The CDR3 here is CASSPHRVYEQYF. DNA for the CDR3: TGTGCCAGCAGCCCGCACAGAGTCTACGAGCAGTACTTC.

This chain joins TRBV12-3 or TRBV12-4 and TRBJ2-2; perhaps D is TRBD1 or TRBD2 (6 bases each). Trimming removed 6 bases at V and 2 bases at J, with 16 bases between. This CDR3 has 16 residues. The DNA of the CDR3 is TGTGCCAGCAGCCCGTTGAAGGGGGGTAACACCGGGGAGCTGTTTTTT. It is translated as CASSPLKGGNTGELFF.

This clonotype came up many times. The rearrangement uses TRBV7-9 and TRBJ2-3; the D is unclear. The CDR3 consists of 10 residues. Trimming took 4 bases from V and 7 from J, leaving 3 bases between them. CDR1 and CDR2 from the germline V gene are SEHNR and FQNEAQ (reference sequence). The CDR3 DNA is TGTGCCAGCAGCTACCATACGCAGTATTTT. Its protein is CASSYHTQYF.

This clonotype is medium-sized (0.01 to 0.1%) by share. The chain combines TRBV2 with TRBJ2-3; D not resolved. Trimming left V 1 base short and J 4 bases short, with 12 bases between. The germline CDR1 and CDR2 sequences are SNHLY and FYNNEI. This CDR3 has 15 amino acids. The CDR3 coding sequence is TGTGCCAGCAGTGAAGGTGAAAGGAGCGCAGATACGCAGTATTTT. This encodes CASSEGERSADTQYF.

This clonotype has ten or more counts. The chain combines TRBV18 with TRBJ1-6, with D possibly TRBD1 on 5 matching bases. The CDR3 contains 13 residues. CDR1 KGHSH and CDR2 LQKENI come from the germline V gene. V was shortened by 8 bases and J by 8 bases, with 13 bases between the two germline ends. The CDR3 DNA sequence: TGTGCCAGCCGGGGCAGGGTGGATTCACCCCTCCACTTT. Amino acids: CASRGRVDSPLHF.

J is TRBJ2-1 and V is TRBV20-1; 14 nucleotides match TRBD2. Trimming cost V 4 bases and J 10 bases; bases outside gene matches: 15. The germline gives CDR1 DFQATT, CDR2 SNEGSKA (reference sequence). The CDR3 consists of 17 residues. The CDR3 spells CSATDPRLAGGRGEQFF. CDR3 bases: TGCAGTGCTACCGACCCTCGACTAGCGGGGGGGCGAGGGGAGCAGTTCTTC.

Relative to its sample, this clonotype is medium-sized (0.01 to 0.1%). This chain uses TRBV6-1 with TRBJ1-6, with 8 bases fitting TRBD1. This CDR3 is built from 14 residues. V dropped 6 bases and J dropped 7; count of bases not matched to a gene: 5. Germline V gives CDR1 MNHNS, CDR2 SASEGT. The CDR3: CASRQGQVNSPLHF. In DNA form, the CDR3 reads TGTGCCAGCAGGCAGGGACAGGTGAATTCACCCCTCCACTTT.

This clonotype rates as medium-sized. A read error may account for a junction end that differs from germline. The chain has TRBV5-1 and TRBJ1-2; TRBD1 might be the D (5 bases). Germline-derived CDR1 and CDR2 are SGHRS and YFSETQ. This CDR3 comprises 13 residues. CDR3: CASSLRGDYRYTF. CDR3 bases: TGCGCCAGCAGCTTAAGGGGCGACTATCGCTACACCTTC.

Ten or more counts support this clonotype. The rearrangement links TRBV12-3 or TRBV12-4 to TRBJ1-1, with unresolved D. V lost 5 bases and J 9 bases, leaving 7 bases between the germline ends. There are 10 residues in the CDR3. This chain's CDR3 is CASSPGQAFF. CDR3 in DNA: TGTGCCAGCAGTCCCGGGCAAGCTTTCTTT.

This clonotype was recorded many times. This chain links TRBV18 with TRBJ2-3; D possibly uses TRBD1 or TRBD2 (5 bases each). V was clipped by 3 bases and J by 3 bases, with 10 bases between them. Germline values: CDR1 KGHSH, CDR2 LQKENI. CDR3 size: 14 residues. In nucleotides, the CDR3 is TGTGCCAGCTCACCGGGGACGGCGACAGATACGCAGTATTTT. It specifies CASSPGTATDTQYF.

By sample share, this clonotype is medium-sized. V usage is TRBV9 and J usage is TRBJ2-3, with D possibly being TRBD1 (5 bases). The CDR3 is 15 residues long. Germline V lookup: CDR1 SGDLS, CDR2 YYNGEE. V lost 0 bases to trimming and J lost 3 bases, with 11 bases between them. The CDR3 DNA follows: TGTGCCAGCAGCGTAGCTGGCAGGGTTACAGATACGCAGTATTTT. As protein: CASSVAGRVTDTQYF.

The CDR3 spells CASSTLAGSYNEQFF. In DNA, the CDR3 is TGTGCCAGCAGCACACTAGCGGGGTCCTACAATGAGCAGTTCTTC. The chain is built from TRBV11-3 and TRBJ2-1; 10 bases are a match to TRBD2. Germline lookup yields CDR1 SGHNT and CDR2 YENEEA. This CDR3 region has 15 residues. V trimming: 5 bases; J trimming: 1 base; junction bases outside the gene matches: 2. The whole variable domain, remainder taken from reference TRBV11-3 and TRBJ2-1, is EAGVVQSPRYKIIEKKQPVAFWCNPISGHNTLYWYLQNLGQGPELLIRYENEEAVDDSQLPKDRFSAERLKGVDSTLKIQPAELGDSAVYLCASSTLAGSYNEQFFGPGTRLTVL.

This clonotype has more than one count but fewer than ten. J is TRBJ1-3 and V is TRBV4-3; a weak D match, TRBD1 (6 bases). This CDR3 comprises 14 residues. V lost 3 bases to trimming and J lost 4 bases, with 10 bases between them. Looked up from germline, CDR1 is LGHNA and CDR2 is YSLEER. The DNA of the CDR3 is TGCGCCAGCAGCCACAGGGGAGGCGGAAACACCATATATTTT. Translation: CASSHRGGGNTIYF.

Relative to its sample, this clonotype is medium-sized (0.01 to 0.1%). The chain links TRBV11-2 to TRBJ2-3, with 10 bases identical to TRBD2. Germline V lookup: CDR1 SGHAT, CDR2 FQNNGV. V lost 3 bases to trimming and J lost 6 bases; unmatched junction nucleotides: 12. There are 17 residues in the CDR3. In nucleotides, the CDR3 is TGTGCCAGCAGCTTTAGCGGGAGGATCCTGAGTGGCGATACGCAGTATTTT. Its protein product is CASSFSGRILSGDTQYF.

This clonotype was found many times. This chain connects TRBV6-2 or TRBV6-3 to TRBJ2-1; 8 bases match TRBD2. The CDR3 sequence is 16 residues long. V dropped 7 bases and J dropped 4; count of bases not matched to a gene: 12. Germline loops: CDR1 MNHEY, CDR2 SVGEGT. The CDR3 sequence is CASNRPEREWYNEQFF. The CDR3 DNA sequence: TGTGCCAGCAACCGGCCGGAGCGGGAGTGGTACAATGAGCAGTTCTTC.

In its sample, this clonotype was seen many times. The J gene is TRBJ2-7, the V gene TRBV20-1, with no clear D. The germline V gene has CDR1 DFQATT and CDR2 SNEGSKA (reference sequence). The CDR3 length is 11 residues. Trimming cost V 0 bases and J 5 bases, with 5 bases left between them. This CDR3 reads CSARDANEQYF. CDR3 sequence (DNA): TGCAGTGCTAGAGATGCGAACGAGCAGTACTTC.

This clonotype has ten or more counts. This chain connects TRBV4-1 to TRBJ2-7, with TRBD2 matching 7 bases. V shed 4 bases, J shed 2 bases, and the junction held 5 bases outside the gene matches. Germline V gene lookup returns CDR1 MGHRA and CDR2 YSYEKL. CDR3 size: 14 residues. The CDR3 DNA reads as TGCGCCAGCAGCCCGTCGGGGGGAACCTACGAGCAGTACTTC. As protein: CASSPSGGTYEQYF.

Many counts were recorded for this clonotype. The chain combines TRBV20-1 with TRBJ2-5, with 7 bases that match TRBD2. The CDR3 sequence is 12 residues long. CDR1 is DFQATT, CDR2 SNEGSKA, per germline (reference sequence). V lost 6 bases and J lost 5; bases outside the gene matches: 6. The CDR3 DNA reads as TGCAGTGCCAGGACTAGTGCGGAGACCCAGTACTTC. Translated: CSARTSAETQYF.

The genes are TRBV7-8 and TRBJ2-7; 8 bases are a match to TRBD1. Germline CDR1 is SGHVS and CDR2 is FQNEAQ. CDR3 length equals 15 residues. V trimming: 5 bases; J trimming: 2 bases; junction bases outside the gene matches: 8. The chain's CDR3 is CASSKGQGLPYEQYF. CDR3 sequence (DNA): TGTGCCAGCAGCAAAGGACAGGGTCTCCCCTACGAGCAGTACTTC.

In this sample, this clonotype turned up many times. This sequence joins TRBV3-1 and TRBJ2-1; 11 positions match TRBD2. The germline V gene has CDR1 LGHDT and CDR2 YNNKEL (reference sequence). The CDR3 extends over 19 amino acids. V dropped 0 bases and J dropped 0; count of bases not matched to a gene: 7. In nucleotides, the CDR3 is TGTGCCAGCAGCCAAGAGCCCCGGGGACTAGCGGCCTCCTACAATGAGCAGTTCTTC. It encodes CASSQEPRGLAASYNEQFF.

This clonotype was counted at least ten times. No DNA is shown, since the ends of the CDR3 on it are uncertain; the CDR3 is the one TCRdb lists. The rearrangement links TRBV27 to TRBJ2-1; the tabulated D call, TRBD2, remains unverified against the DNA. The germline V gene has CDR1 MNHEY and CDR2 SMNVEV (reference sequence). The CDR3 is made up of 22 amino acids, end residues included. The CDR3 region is CASSTSLYFCASSLSGAGEQFF.